This TCR beta chain was recovered during a study of blood T cell repertoires in COVID-19 (dated by TCRdb to about 2020). Some background on the complete study: The collaborator samples originated in the United States, Italy and Spain and spanned the acute and convalescent phases of COVID-19. The material from the prospective study consisted of cDNA or gDNA derived from T cells, B-cell-depleted T cells, or PBMCs. The dataset comprised deeply sampled blood TCRbeta repertoires from subjects exposed to, actively infected with, or recovered from COVID-19. The repertoires were made available in a free public database intended to serve as a resource for research on the immune response to SARS-CoV-2. The samples were drawn from the first 160 participants of the ongoing ImmuneRACE study and from under 1,500 subjects provided by 6 global collaborators. Nearly every sample came with metadata listing a de-identified subject ID, COVID-19 status, age in years and sex. Where available, HLA class I and class II types were obtained from metadata supplied by the sample provider rather than from assay-based typing.

Worth noting for this clone: Its antigen is still unknown. There are no base qualities to consult, and no much larger clone falls within one base.

TCRbeta CDR3 regions were amplified from genomic DNA by means of the immunoSEQ Assay, a bias-controlled multiplex PCR. On the study's bioinformatics: The number of nucleated cells in each sample was estimated from the amplification of reference gene primers within the assay. To quantify the absolute abundance of each unique TCRbeta CDR3 rearrangement, sequence reads were collapsed and filtered. For each sample, productive Simpson clonality was calculated as the square root of Simpson's diversity index across productive rearrangements. Sourced from immuneACCESS, this table was stored by TCRdb with only in-frame sequences that have V and J called. A share of the clones is absent; for the studies checked, an unresolved V gene accounts for under half, and the remainder has no known explanation. V and J calls plus clone size are reproduced from that table; the DNA served to infer D and trimming. The sample table shows some 26,000 clones, and about 89% are seen once. The ten biggest clones cover about 2.5% of the sample.

Looking up the germline V gene yields CDR1 SGHAT and CDR2 FQNNGV. The CDR3 numbers 11 residues from cysteine through phenylalanine. CDR3 DNA is the only sequence kept; it has 33 bases, read in frame from the first base. The junction shows trimming of 4 bases on V and 3 bases on J, plus 3 bases between the germline ends. Results the study describes overall, beyond this receptor: How much clinical and demographic metadata was included differed by source and by participant, and the metadata was provided uncurated.

The collaborating institutions used their own protocols to collect whole blood in K2EDTA tubes. For TCRbeta analysis, collaborators shipped samples in one of three forms: frozen whole blood, isolated PBMCs, or DNA extracted from either of those sample types. Specimen: peripheral blood. Recombination joined TRBV11-2 with TRBJ2-5, with the D gene not clear enough to name. The sequence was collected from a human donor in a cohort sampled during active COVID-19. The encoded CDR3 is CASSSKETQYF. The nucleotide sequence is TGTGCCAGCAGCTCAAAAGAGACCCAGTACTTC.